The 8 T cell receptor beta chains below all came from one sample that was sequenced in a study of radiation and T cells in renal cell carcinoma. The sample's time point: blood 4 weeks post-SBRT, at nephrectomy. The treatment denotes: 15 Gy SBRT to primary tumor, nephrectomy 4 weeks later. Repertoires were generated with immunoSEQ multiplex PCR, while TCRdb's copy carries only in-frame clones and drops some. The sample lists around 81,000 clones; roughly 80% were seen once. The sample was blood, taken from a patient whose treatment included radiotherapy and nephrectomy. The receptors derive from a man aged 45-65 years with renal cell carcinoma.

The gene calls are TRBV19 and TRBJ2-2; 10 bases align to TRBD2. The germline CDR1 and CDR2 sequences are LNHDA and SQIVND (reference sequence). V was clipped by 10 bases and J by 3 bases; unmatched bases: 8. The CDR3 consists of 15 residues. The CDR3 reads CATQTSGRDTGELFF. CDR3 sequence (DNA): TGTGCCACCCAGACGAGCGGGAGGGACACCGGGGAGCTGTTTTTT.

In regard to this clone: Different DNA sequences within this sample yield the same CDR3. The V and J genes are TRBV30 and TRBJ2-5; D is unclear. The CDR3 totals 13 residues. Trimming shortened V by 1 base and J by 5 bases, and 11 bases separated the two germline ends. CDR1 is GTSNPN and CDR2 is SVGIG in the germline V gene (reference sequence). The CDR3 region has the DNA TGTGCCTGGAGTGGATTAGCCGGTGAGACCCAGTACTTC. It specifies CAWSGLAGETQYF.

This chain links TRBV20-1 with TRBJ2-5; D unresolved. CDR1 DFQATT and CDR2 SNEGSKA come from the germline V gene (reference sequence). V lost 3 bases to trimming and J lost 5 bases, with 7 bases between them. This CDR3 is 11 amino acids long. The CDR3 sequence is CSARAHETQYF. CDR3 coding DNA: TGCAGTGCTAGGGCCCACGAGACCCAGTACTTC.

The CDR3 coding sequence is TGTGCCAGCAGAGGGGACAGGGGGCGACAGTACTTC. Protein: CASRGDRGRQYF. The chain combines TRBV7-9 with TRBJ2-7, with 12 nucleotides matching TRBD1. The CDR3 is 12 residues long. Germline lookup yields CDR1 SEHNR and CDR2 FQNEAQ (reference sequence). V shed 6 bases and J 10 bases; nucleotides not matched to a gene: 4.

The chain joins TRBV27 to TRBJ2-7; 7 bases fit TRBD1. CDR3 size: 14 residues. V dropped 5 bases and J dropped 3; count of bases not matched to a gene: 7. Germline V gene data show CDR1 as MNHEY and CDR2 as SMNVEV (reference sequence). In nucleotides, the CDR3 is TGTGCCAGCAGTCCCGGGACAGAAAACTACGAGCAGTACTTC. As protein: CASSPGTENYEQYF.

This clone was found many times. This chain connects TRBV19 to TRBJ1-2; possibly TRBD1 for D (5 bases). This CDR3 comprises 14 residues. Per germline, CDR1 LNHDA and CDR2 SQIVND (reference sequence). With 2 bases removed from V and 2 bases from J, the gap between germline ends came to 9 bases. The CDR3 DNA reads TGTGCCAGTAGTATAATGTGGGGGAACTATGGCTACACCTTC. The encoded protein is CASSIMWGNYGYTF.

This clone was found once. The chain joins TRBV7-9 to TRBJ1-4; tentative D call: TRBD1 (6 bases). Trimming left V 3 bases short and J 6 bases short, with 17 bases between. The CDR3 runs to 16 residues. CDR1 is SEHNR, CDR2 FQNEAQ, per germline (reference sequence). The chain's CDR3 is CASSFGVTRGHEKLFF. The CDR3 nucleotides read TGTGCCAGCAGCTTTGGGGTGACACGGGGGCATGAAAAACTGTTTTTT.

The J gene is TRBJ1-5, the V gene TRBV2, with unresolved D. Per germline, CDR1 SNHLY and CDR2 FYNNEI. This CDR3 spans 13 amino acids. With 6 bases removed from V and 2 bases from J, the gap between germline ends came to 8 bases. CDR3 sequence: CASRAFGNQPQHF. The DNA for the CDR3 is TGTGCCAGCAGGGCCTTTGGCAATCAGCCCCAGCATTTT.